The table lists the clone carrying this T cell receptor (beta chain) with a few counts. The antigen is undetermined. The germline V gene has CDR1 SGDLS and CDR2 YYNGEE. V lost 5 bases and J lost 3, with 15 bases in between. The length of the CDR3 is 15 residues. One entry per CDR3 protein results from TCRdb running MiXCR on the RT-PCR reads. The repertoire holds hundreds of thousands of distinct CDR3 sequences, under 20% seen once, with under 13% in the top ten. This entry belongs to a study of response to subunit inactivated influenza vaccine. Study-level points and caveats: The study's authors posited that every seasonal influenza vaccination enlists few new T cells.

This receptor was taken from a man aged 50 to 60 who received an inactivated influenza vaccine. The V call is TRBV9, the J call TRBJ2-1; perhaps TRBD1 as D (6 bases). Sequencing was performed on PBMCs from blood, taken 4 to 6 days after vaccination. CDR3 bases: TGTGCCAGCAGGAGAGGGACATTTCTCTACAATGAGCAGTTCTTC. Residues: CASRRGTFLYNEQFF.